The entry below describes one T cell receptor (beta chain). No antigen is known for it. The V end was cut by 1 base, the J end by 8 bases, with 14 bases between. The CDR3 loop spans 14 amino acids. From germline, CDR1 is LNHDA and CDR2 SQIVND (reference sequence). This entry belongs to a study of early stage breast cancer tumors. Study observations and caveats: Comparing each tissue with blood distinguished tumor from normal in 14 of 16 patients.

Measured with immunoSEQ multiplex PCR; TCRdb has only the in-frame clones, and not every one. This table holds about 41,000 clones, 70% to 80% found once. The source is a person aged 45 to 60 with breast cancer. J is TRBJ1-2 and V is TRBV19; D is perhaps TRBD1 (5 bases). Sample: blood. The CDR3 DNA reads TGTGCCAGTAGTATAGGGAGGGGTCTCGACGGCTACACCTTC. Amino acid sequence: CASSIGRGLDGYTF.